The T cell receptor beta chain described here comes from a study of cytomegalovirus exposure and HLA in healthy donors. The CDR3 extends over 17 amino acids. V was clipped by 1 base and J by 4 bases; unmatched bases: 6. Germline assignment: CDR1 MGHRA and CDR2 YSYEKL. This PCR relied on a set of 60 Vbeta primers and 13 Jbeta primers. The repertoire was sequenced with immunoSEQ multiplex PCR; TCRdb's copy has only in-frame clones and lacks some. Its listing shows about 160,000 clones. The rearrangement links TRBV4-1 to TRBJ2-5, with TRBD2 matching 13 bases. The sample consisted of PBMCs. This TCR derives from a woman aged 55 to 70 in good health and CMV-seronegative. CDR3 bases: TGCGCCAGCAGCCAAGCGGGACTAGCGGGACGTGGAGAGACCCAGTACTTC. Its translation: CASSQAGLAGRGETQYF.